This TCR beta chain was identified in a study of T cells in Graves' hyperthyroidism and ophthalmopathy. The investigators amplified TCR beta CDR3 regions from RNA transcripts. First-round RT-PCR targeting the TCR CDR3 was performed with the HTBI primer set. TCRdb passed the multiplex PCR reads through MiXCR, listing each CDR3 protein once. This table holds a few hundred thousand distinct CDR3 sequences, around 42% found once. Germline V lookup: CDR1 LNHDA, CDR2 SQIVND (reference sequence). V was shortened by 1 base and J by 3 bases, with 7 bases between the two germline ends. This CDR3 spans 13 amino acids. This clonotype occurred many times.

The V call is TRBV19, the J call TRBJ2-7; D gene ambiguous. Source material: peripheral blood or thyroid tissue (not recorded which). The sequence was collected from an adult woman with Graves' disease, either hyperthyroidism or ophthalmopathy (not recorded which). As DNA, the CDR3 is TGTGCCAGTAGTATAGCCACGGTCTACGAGCAGTACTTC. Its protein product is CASSIATVYEQYF.